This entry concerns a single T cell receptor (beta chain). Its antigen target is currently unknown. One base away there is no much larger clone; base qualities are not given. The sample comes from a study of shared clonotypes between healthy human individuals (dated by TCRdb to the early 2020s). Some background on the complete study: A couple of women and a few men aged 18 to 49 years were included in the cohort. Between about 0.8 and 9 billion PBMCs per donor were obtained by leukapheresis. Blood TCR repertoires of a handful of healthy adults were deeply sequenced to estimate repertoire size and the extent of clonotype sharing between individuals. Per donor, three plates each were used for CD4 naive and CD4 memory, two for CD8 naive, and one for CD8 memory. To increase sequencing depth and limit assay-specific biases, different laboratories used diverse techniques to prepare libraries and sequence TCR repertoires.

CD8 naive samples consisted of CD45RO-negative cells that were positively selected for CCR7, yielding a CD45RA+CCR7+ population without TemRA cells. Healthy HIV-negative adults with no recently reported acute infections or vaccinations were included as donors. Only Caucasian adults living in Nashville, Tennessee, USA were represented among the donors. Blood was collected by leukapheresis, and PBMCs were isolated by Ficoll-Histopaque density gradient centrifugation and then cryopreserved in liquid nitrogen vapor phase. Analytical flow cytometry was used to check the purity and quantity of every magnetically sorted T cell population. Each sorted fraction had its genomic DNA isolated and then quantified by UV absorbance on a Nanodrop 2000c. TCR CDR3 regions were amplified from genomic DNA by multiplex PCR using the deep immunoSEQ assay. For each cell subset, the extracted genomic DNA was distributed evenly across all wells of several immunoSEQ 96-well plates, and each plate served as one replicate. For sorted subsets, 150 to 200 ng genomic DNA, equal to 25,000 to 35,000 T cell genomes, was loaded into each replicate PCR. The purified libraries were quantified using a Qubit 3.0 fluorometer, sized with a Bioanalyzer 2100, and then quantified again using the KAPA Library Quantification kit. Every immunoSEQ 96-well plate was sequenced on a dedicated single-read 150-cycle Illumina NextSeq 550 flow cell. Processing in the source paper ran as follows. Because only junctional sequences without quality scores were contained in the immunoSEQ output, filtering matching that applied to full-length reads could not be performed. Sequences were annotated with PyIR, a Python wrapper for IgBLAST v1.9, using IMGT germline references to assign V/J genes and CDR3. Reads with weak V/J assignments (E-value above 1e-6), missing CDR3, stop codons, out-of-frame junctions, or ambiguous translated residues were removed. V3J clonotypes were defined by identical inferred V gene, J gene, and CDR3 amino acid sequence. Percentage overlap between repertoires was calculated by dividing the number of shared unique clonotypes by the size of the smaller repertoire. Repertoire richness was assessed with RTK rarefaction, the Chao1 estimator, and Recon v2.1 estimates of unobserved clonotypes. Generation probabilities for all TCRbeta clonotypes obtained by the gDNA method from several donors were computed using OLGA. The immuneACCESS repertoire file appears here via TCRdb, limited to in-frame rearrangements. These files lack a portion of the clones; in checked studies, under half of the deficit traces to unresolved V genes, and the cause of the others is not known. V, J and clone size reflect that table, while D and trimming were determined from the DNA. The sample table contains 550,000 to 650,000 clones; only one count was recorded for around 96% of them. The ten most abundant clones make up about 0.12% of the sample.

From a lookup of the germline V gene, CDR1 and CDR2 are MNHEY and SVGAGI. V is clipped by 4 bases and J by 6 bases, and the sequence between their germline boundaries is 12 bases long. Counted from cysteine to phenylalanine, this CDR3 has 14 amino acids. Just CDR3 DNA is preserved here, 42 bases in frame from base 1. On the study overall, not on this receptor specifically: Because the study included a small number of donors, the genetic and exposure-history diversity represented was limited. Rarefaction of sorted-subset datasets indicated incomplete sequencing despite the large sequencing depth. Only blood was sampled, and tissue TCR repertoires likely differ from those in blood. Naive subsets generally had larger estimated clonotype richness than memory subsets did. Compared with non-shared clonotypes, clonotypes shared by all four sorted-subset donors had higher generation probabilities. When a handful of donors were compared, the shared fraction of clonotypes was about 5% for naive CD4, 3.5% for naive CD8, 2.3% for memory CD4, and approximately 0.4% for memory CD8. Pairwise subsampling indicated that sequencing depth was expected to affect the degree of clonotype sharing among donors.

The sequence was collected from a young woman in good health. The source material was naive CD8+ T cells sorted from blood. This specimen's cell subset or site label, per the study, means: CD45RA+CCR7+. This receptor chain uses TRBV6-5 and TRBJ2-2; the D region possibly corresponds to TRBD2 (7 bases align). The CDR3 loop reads CASSLGGEAGELFF. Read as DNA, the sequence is TGTGCCAGCAGTTTAGGGGGGGAGGCCGGGGAGCTGTTTTTT.